A single sample gave rise to the 23 T cell receptor beta chains below, sequenced in a study of T cell repertoires in cytomegalovirus infection. TCRdb called the reads again in MiXCR, with one record for every CDR3 protein. The data show 400,000 to 550,000 distinct CDR3 sequences, with approximately 10% seen just once and 10% to 13% held by the top ten. The sample was PBMCs. The receptors shown here come from a human donor in good health (CMV status not recorded). Some clones in this sample may be carry-over from other donors' samples.

V and J are TRBV10-3 and TRBJ2-3, with D possibly matching TRBD1 (6 bases). Germline loops: CDR1 ENHRY, CDR2 SYGVKD. The CDR3 is 13 amino acids. V was shortened by 5 bases and J by 6 bases, with 12 bases between the two germline ends. The chain's CDR3 is CAISMDRGDTQYF. The CDR3 region has the DNA TGTGCCATCAGTATGGACAGAGGGGATACGCAGTATTTT.

This clonotype has a count of ten or more. The V call is TRBV12-3 or TRBV12-4, the J call TRBJ2-3; D unresolved. The CDR3 loop spans 13 amino acids. V was clipped by 1 base and J by 8 bases, with 10 bases between them. CDR3 loop: CASSLEGILTQYF. The CDR3 DNA is TGTGCCAGCAGTTTAGAAGGCATCCTTACGCAGTATTTT.

The V and J genes are TRBV18 and TRBJ1-6, with 7 bases matching TRBD1. V lost 4 bases to trimming and J lost 0 bases; unmatched junction nucleotides: 3. The CDR3 extends over 16 amino acids. Germline V CDR1 and CDR2: KGHSH, LQKENI. The DNA for the CDR3 is TGTGCCAGCTCACTCCGGGACAGCTCCTATAATTCACCCCTCCACTTT. Translating it yields CASSLRDSSYNSPLHF.

This clonotype was observed many times. The rearrangement joins TRBV7-3 to TRBJ2-2; either TRBD1 or TRBD2 may fit D (5 bases each). From germline, CDR1 is SGHTA and CDR2 FQGTGA. V was shortened by 1 base and J by 7 bases, with 22 bases between the two germline ends. This CDR3 spans 18 amino acids. CDR3: CASSLIPSGSAFGGELFF. The CDR3 DNA follows: TGTGCCAGCAGCTTAATCCCCTCAGGGAGCGCTTTCGGCGGGGAGCTGTTTTTT.

This clonotype was counted many times. The V call is TRBV27, the J call TRBJ2-2, with D perhaps matching TRBD1 (7 bases). The germline CDR1 and CDR2 sequences are MNHEY and SMNVEV (reference sequence). V was clipped by 3 bases and J by 1 base, with 15 bases between them. The CDR3 contains 17 residues. The CDR3 bases are TGTGCCAGCAGTTTTCGGGCCCAGGGGGGGAACACCGGGGAGCTGTTTTTT. As protein: CASSFRAQGGNTGELFF.

Comment on this clonotype: A much larger clonotype is one base distant, so this may be a read error. The V gene is TRBV19, the J gene TRBJ2-1; no reliable D call. CDR1 and CDR2 (germline): LNHDA, SQIVND (reference sequence). The CDR3 is made up of 15 amino acids. CDR3 bases: TGTGCCAGTAGCCTTTCACACAACTCCTACAATGAGCTGTTCTTC. Its protein is CASSLSHNSYNELFF.

This clonotype was detected many times. This rearrangement joins TRBV12-3 or TRBV12-4 to TRBJ1-1; no clear D. Trimming removed 3 bases at V and 6 bases at J, with 5 bases between. The CDR3 sequence is 11 residues long. The CDR3 sequence is CASSFGAEAFF. The CDR3 DNA reads as TGTGCCAGCAGTTTTGGGGCTGAAGCTTTCTTT.

This clonotype occurred many times. CDR3 bases: TGTGCCAGCAGCCCACTCCCCAGTTCTCCCTACGAGCAGTACTTC. Amino acids: CASSPLPSSPYEQYF. The chain combines TRBV9 with TRBJ2-7, with unresolved D. The CDR3 totals 15 residues. Germline V gene lookup returns CDR1 SGDLS and CDR2 YYNGEE. The ends were cut back, 4 bases at V and 2 bases at J, with 16 bases in the middle.

The chain joins TRBV7-6 to TRBJ2-5; D is undetermined. This CDR3 is 15 amino acids long. CDR1 is SGHVS, CDR2 FNYEAQ, per germline. The V and J ends lost 5 bases and 5 bases respectively, with 18 bases between them. CDR3 nucleotide sequence: TGTGCCAGCAGCCCACAAACGGGCGTGGGCGAGACCCAGTACTTC. Its protein is CASSPQTGVGETQYF.

This clonotype was counted between two and nine times. The chain carries TRBV5-4 and TRBJ2-5; 7 bases are a match to TRBD1. With V trimmed by 2 bases and J by 6 bases, 4 bases remained unmatched. The CDR3 runs to 13 residues. The germline V gene encodes CDR1 SGHNT and CDR2 YYREEE (reference sequence). CDR3: CASSFEGAKTQYF. The CDR3 DNA reads as TGTGCCAGCAGCTTTGAGGGGGCGAAGACCCAGTACTTC. Based on the CDR3 plus reference TRBV5-4 and TRBJ2-5, the full variable domain is ETGVTQSPTHLIKTRGQQVTLRCSSQSGHNTVSWYQQALGQGPQFIFQYYREEENGRGNFPPRFSGLQFPNYSSELNVNALELDDSALYLCASSFEGAKTQYFGPGTRLLVL.

This chain uses TRBV6-5 with TRBJ1-2, with D tentatively TRBD1 (5 bases). This CDR3 is 14 amino acids long. Germline CDR1 and CDR2: MNHEY and SVGAGI. Trimming cost V 0 bases and J 8 bases, with 13 bases left between them. The CDR3: CASSYSDSNRGYTF. The CDR3 DNA sequence: TGTGCCAGCAGTTACTCCGACAGCAATCGCGGCTACACCTTC.

This clonotype was counted many times. This chain connects TRBV11-2 to TRBJ1-1; the match to TRBD1 covers 11 bases. This CDR3 is built from 16 residues. Germline trimming cut 1 base from V and 4 bases from J; bases unmatched to any gene: 5. Germline loops: CDR1 SGHAT, CDR2 FQNNGV. In nucleotides, the CDR3 is TGTGCCAGCAGCTTAGGTCCCGGGACAGGGGGCACTGAAGCTTTCTTT. Its translation: CASSLGPGTGGTEAFF.

This chain uses TRBV20-1 with TRBJ2-1; D unclear. The V end lost 0 bases, the J end lost 0 bases, and 12 bases lay between the germline ends. CDR3 length equals 16 residues. Germline values: CDR1 DFQATT, CDR2 SNEGSKA (reference sequence). The DNA for the CDR3 is TGCAGTGCTAGAGATATAGGCCTACACTCCTACAATGAGCAGTTCTTC. Amino acid sequence: CSARDIGLHSYNEQFF.

This clonotype has only a few counts. V usage is TRBV10-3 and J usage is TRBJ2-1, with D perhaps TRBD1 (6 bases). This CDR3 has 15 amino acids. Germline lookup yields CDR1 ENHRY and CDR2 SYGVKD. Trimming stripped 4 bases from V and 5 bases from J, with 15 bases between. The CDR3 protein is CAISGNRDPNNEQFF. DNA for the CDR3: TGTGCCATCAGTGGGAACAGGGACCCAAACAATGAGCAGTTCTTC.

The V and J genes are TRBV4-2 and TRBJ1-3; D gene unclear. The CDR3 extends over 18 amino acids. Between the trimmed V and J ends, which lost 1 base and 0 bases, there was a span of 16 bases. Germline V gene data show CDR1 as LGHNA and CDR2 as YNFKEQ. Here the CDR3 DNA reads TGTGCCAGCAGCCAAGTCTGGGGAGGCCCAAGCTCTGGAAACACCATATATTTT. Translating gives CASSQVWGGPSSGNTIYF.

Comment on this clonotype: With a much larger clone just one base away, this may be a read error. The chain links TRBV27 to TRBJ1-5; D uncertain. V shed 3 bases and J shed 1 base, with 10 bases lying between them. Germline loops: CDR1 MNHEY, CDR2 SMNVEV (reference sequence). This CDR3 region has 15 residues. CDR3 region: CASSFVRRSNQPQHF. The CDR3 coding sequence is TGTGCCAGCAGTTTTGTGAGGAGGAGCAATCAGCCCCAGCATTTT.

Concerning this clonotype: Sequence at one end of the junction differs from germline and may be a read error. V and J are TRBV5-1 and TRBJ2-2; the D gene could be TRBD1 or TRBD2 (5 bases each). CDR3 length equals 15 residues. In germline, CDR1 is SGHRS, CDR2 YFSETQ. The CDR3 reads CASSPGTKGTGVLFF. CDR3 DNA sequence: TGCGCCAGCAGCCCGGGGACCAAGGGGACCGGGGTGCTGTTTTTT.

This clonotype has a count of ten or more. The chain couples TRBV28 to TRBJ1-1; 7 nucleotides line up with TRBD1. The germline gives CDR1 MDHEN, CDR2 SYDVKM. The CDR3 is 16 amino acids. J lost 1 base, V lost 0 bases, and 5 bases had no gene match. CDR3 coding DNA: TGTGCCAGCAGTTTATGGCAGACAGGGCCGAACACTGAAGCTTTCTTT. Translating it yields CASSLWQTGPNTEAFF.

DNA for the CDR3: TGCAGTGCTAGAGGGGGGACTAACAATCTAGCCAAAAACATTCAGTACTTC. Protein sequence: CSARGGTNNLAKNIQYF. The V and J genes are TRBV20-1 and TRBJ2-4, with 7 positions matching TRBD2. The CDR3 totals 17 residues. The V and J ends lost 1 base and 0 bases, in that order; junction bases with no gene match: 9. Germline CDR1 is DFQATT and CDR2 is SNEGSKA (reference sequence).

This clonotype was observed many times. J is TRBJ2-3 and V is TRBV5-6, with 7 bases identical to TRBD2. The J segment lost 5 bases and the V segment lost 3 bases, leaving 12 bases of the junction unmatched. This CDR3 contains 16 residues. Germline CDR1 and CDR2: SGHDT and YYEEEE. The CDR3 loop reads CASSSPYQRGIDTQYF. CDR3 sequence (DNA): TGTGCCAGCAGCTCCCCGTATCAGCGGGGAATAGATACGCAGTATTTT.

This clonotype was counted many times. The V and J genes are TRBV5-1 and TRBJ1-1; the D gene is possibly TRBD1 (5 bases). The germline gives CDR1 SGHRS, CDR2 YFSETQ. CDR3 length: 14 residues. The germline V and J ends were trimmed by 4 bases and 0 bases, with 10 bases remaining between them. The CDR3 loop reads CASSTTEVNTEAFF. The CDR3 DNA reads as TGCGCCAGCAGCACGACAGAAGTGAACACTGAAGCTTTCTTT.

This clonotype was detected ten times or more. The chain employs TRBV7-9 and TRBJ1-3, with a tentative D call TRBD1 (6 bases). With 4 bases removed from V and 8 bases from J, the gap between germline ends came to 18 bases. The CDR3 extends over 15 amino acids. The germline V gene has CDR1 SEHNR and CDR2 FQNEAQ (reference sequence). CDR3 sequence reads: CASSSQGSQGDTIYF. The CDR3, as DNA: TGTGCCAGCAGCTCGCAGGGGAGTCAGGGTGACACCATATATTTT.

The CDR3 DNA is TGCGCCAGCAGCTTAACAGTTCCTAATGAAAAACTGTTTTTT. Residues: CASSLTVPNEKLFF. The chain employs TRBV5-1 and TRBJ1-4; D unclear. Germline-derived CDR1 and CDR2 are SGHRS and YFSETQ. V lost 2 bases and J 3 bases, leaving 8 bases between the germline ends. The CDR3 spans 14 residues.